This T cell receptor beta chain was recorded in a study of T cell repertoires in cytomegalovirus infection. Study results and caveats: CMV-specific HLA-C-restricted TCR beta clonotypes dominated the ex vivo response. Carriage of CMV together with the relevant HLA was identifiable through cumulative public TCR beta family frequency.

TCRdb re-called the reads with MiXCR, one entry per CDR3 protein. The sample shows some 170,000 distinct CDR3 sequences, approximately 18% of them seen only once. CDR1 is MNHEY, CDR2 SVGEGT, per germline. Trimming pared 2 bases from V and 1 base from J, leaving 10 bases between. The CDR3 consists of 15 residues. This clonotype was counted a few times. Its antigen is unidentified. This sequence originates from a human donor in good health (CMV status not recorded). Some clones in this sample may be carry-over from other donors' samples. Specimen: CD8+ T cells from PBMCs. The genes are TRBV6-2 or TRBV6-3 and TRBJ2-3; D is perhaps TRBD2 (6 bases). The DNA of the CDR3 is TGTGCCAGCAGTTACGGGACTTACCGCACAGATACGCAGTATTTT. This translates into CASSYGTYRTDTQYF.